The clone carrying this TCR beta chain has at least ten counts. Its cognate antigen is unknown. The data were taken from a study of spatial heterogeneity in lung cancer. Study-wide background: Matched bulk RNA-seq yielded a T cell transcriptional module score. Counts of TCR transcripts in tumor regions correlated strongly with that score. General study findings and limits: For expanded intratumoral alpha and beta TCRs, counts tracked tumor mutation counts. Coverage estimated for tumor T cells reached about 6.5% for alpha chains and 11% to 15% for beta chains.

Noted time point: sample taken at primary tumor resection. Unsorted whole RNA from tumor, nontumor lung or frozen PBMC underwent sequencing. All TCR cDNA molecules were individually tagged with a unique molecular identifier. TCRdb re-called the 5' RACE reads with MiXCR, one entry per CDR3 protein. The sample holds 20,000 to 25,000 distinct CDR3 sequences, 8.8% seen once. V was pared by 4 bases and J by 4 bases, with 8 bases of the junction left unmatched. Germline V gives CDR1 MDHEN, CDR2 SYDVKM. The CDR3 is 17 residues long. The chain is built from TRBV28 and TRBJ2-1; 12 nucleotides match TRBD2. Sequenced here: lung tumor tissue, sampled at surgery. The receptor was derived from a male donor with early-stage non-small cell lung cancer. DNA for the CDR3: TGTGCCAGCAGTTCCCTCCAAGGGACTAGCGGGTACAATGAGCAGTTCTTC. This encodes CASSSLQGTSGYNEQFF.